These T cell receptor beta chains were read from a single sample in a study of OX40 agonist ivuxolimab in advanced cancers. Measured with immunoSEQ multiplex PCR; TCRdb has only the in-frame clones, and not every one. The data hold approximately 84,000 clones, with 84% observed a single time. The source material was CD4+ or CD8+ T cells sorted from blood, sampled in a trial of the OX40 agonist ivuxolimab. These receptors came from an adult with an advanced solid tumor such as melanoma, head and neck, liver or kidney cancer. Both conserved end residues are part of each CDR3. The D gene is left open where the match is weak. Size is omitted from some rows. Given values are once, few, many or a class for expanded clones.

D: TRBD2; J: TRBJ2-3; size: .; V: TRBV7-9; DNA: TGTGCCAGCAGCGGAAGACTAGCGGGGGATTTGGATACGCAGTATTTT; CDR3: CASSGRLAGDLDTQYF
D: .; J: TRBJ1-6; size: few; V: TRBV4-2; DNA: TGTGCCAGCAGCCAGGACAGCACCGATTCACCCCTCCACTTT; CDR3: CASSQDSTDSPLHF
D: TRBD1; J: TRBJ2-2; size: .; V: TRBV27; DNA: TGTGCCAGCAGCTCGGGACAGTCGTTGAACACCGGGGAGCTGTTTTTT; CDR3: CASSSGQSLNTGELFF
D: .; J: TRBJ2-2; size: .; V: TRBV2; DNA: TGTGCCAGCAGTGAAGGACTTGCGGGGACCGGGGAGCTGTTTTTT; CDR3: CASSEGLAGTGELFF
D: .; J: TRBJ1-3; size: .; V: TRBV4-2; DNA: TGTGCCAGCAGCCAAGCCTTCTACGGAAACACCATATATTTT; CDR3: CASSQAFYGNTIYF
D: TRBD1; J: TRBJ1-6; size: .; V: TRBV5-1; DNA: TGCGCCAGCAGGCGTGGACAGGGGGGGAATTCACCCCTCCACTTT; CDR3: CASRRGQGGNSPLHF
D: .; J: TRBJ2-7; size: .; V: TRBV30; DNA: TGTGCCTGGACGTCGGGAAACTACGAGCAGTACTTC; CDR3: CAWTSGNYEQYF
D: TRBD1; J: TRBJ2-2; size: few; V: TRBV2; DNA: TGTGCCAGCACCGAAAGTGAGACAGGGGGTACCGGGGAGCTGTTTTTT; CDR3: CASTESETGGTGELFF
D: .; J: TRBJ2-5; size: .; V: TRBV12-5; DNA: TGTGCTAGTGCCCCGGTGGACCAAGAGACCCAGTACTTC; CDR3: CASAPVDQETQYF
D: .; J: TRBJ1-5; size: .; V: TRBV27; DNA: TGTGCCAGCAGTTTACGGGGCGGGGCAAGTCAGCCCCAGCATTTT; CDR3: CASSLRGGASQPQHF
D: .; J: TRBJ1-4; size: .; V: TRBV2; DNA: TGTGCCAGTAGAAGGGGCCTTAATGAAAAACTGTTTTTT; CDR3: CASRRGLNEKLFF
D: .; J: TRBJ2-6; size: .; V: TRBV4-3; DNA: TGCGCCAGCAGCCAAGATGGCGGCAGACCCTCTGGGGCCAACGTCCTGACTTTC; CDR3: CASSQDGGRPSGANVLTF
D: .; J: TRBJ1-1; size: .; V: TRBV6-5; DNA: TGTGCCAGCAGTTACTCGCAGTGGTTGAACACTGAAGCTTTCTTT; CDR3: CASSYSQWLNTEAFF
D: .; J: TRBJ2-1; size: .; V: TRBV5-4; DNA: TGTGCCAGCAGCTTGAGGGGGGCGGTAGGCAATGAGCAGTTCTTC; CDR3: CASSLRGAVGNEQFF
D: .; J: TRBJ2-5; size: .; V: TRBV7-2; DNA: TGTGCCAGCAGCCCTCTCGGTGGTTTTGGGGGGACCCAGTACTTC; CDR3: CASSPLGGFGGTQYF
D: .; J: TRBJ1-1; size: .; V: TRBV27; DNA: TGTGCCAGCAGTTCCCTCCACGAAACAGGGAGAACTGAAGCTTTCTTT; CDR3: CASSSLHETGRTEAFF
D: .; J: TRBJ2-1; size: .; V: TRBV7-8; DNA: TGTGCCAGCAGCTTCCAGGGGCAATACGATGAGCAGTTCTTC; CDR3: CASSFQGQYDEQFF
D: .; J: TRBJ2-5; size: .; V: TRBV6-5; DNA: TGTGCCAGCAGTTACTCGAGTCTCCAAGAGACCCAGTACTTC; CDR3: CASSYSSLQETQYF
D: TRBD1; J: TRBJ1-1; size: .; V: TRBV6-1; DNA: TGTGCCTCTGTTAGGGACAGGTCGGTGGTTTCCGAAGCTTTCTTT; CDR3: CASVRDRSVVSEAFF
D: .; J: TRBJ1-1; size: .; V: TRBV19; DNA: TGTGCCAGTAGTATAGGAGCAAGGGGCCCGAGCACTGAAGCTTTCTTT; CDR3: CASSIGARGPSTEAFF
D: .; J: TRBJ1-6; size: few; V: TRBV20-1; DNA: TGCAGTGCTAGAGTGGGTTCACCCCTCCACTTT; CDR3: CSARVGSPLHF
D: .; J: TRBJ1-1; size: .; V: TRBV5-6; DNA: TGTGCCAGCAGCCCCCCGGGGCAAATGAACACTGAAGCTTTCTTT; CDR3: CASSPPGQMNTEAFF
D: .; J: TRBJ2-1; size: .; V: TRBV5-4; DNA: TGTGCCAGCAGCTATGACAGTGGACCCTACAATGAGCAGTTCTTC; CDR3: CASSYDSGPYNEQFF
D: TRBD1; J: TRBJ1-2; size: .; V: TRBV7-9; DNA: TGTGCCAGCAGCCCATCAGACAGGGATGGAGGCTACACCTTC; CDR3: CASSPSDRDGGYTF
D: .; J: TRBJ1-1; size: few; V: TRBV7-9; DNA: TGTGCCAGCAGCTTAGGTTTGCAGGCTGAAGCTTTCTTT; CDR3: CASSLGLQAEAFF
D: TRBD1; J: TRBJ1-6; size: .; V: TRBV7-6; DNA: TGTGCCAGCAGCTTAGCACTGGCAGGGGGTAATTCACCCCTCCACTTT; CDR3: CASSLALAGGNSPLHF
D: .; J: TRBJ1-3; size: .; V: TRBV6-1; DNA: TGTGCCAGCAACGAGAGGGGGGCAATTGGAAACACCATATATTTT; CDR3: CASNERGAIGNTIYF
D: .; J: TRBJ2-1; size: .; V: TRBV6-1; DNA: TGTGCCAGCAGTGAATTGGCGGGACCCTACAATGAGCAGTTCTTC; CDR3: CASSELAGPYNEQFF
D: TRBD1; J: TRBJ1-2; size: .; V: TRBV2; DNA: TGTGCCAGCAGAGCGGGACAGAGCTATGGCTACACCTTC; CDR3: CASRAGQSYGYTF
D: TRBD1; J: TRBJ1-5; size: .; V: TRBV19; DNA: TGTGCCAGTAGTATGATCCGGGACAGCCTCGGGTATAGCAATCAGCCCCAGCATTTT; CDR3: CASSMIRDSLGYSNQPQHF
D: .; J: TRBJ1-2; size: .; V: TRBV14; DNA: TGTGCCAGCAGCCAAGATCTGACAGCTTATGGCTACACCTTC; CDR3: CASSQDLTAYGYTF
D: .; J: TRBJ1-1; size: .; V: TRBV28; DNA: TGTGCCAGGAGCTACGGACCCATGAACACTGAAGCTTTCTTT; CDR3: CARSYGPMNTEAFF
D: .; J: TRBJ2-3; size: .; V: TRBV11-3; DNA: TGTGCCAGCAGCCCCAGGACTACCTCGGGTGGAGATACGCAGTATTTT; CDR3: CASSPRTTSGGDTQYF
D: .; J: TRBJ2-2; size: once; V: TRBV5-8; DNA: TGTGCCAGCAGCAAAGGGGTTGGAACCAATACCGGGGAGCTGTTTTTT; CDR3: CASSKGVGTNTGELFF
D: .; J: TRBJ2-5; size: .; V: TRBV27; DNA: TGTGCCAGCAGTTTGACGAAGTACCAAGAGACCCAGTACTTC; CDR3: CASSLTKYQETQYF
D: .; J: TRBJ1-5; size: .; V: TRBV6-5; DNA: TGTGCCAGCAGTTTCAGGGCAGGTCAGCCCCAGCATTTT; CDR3: CASSFRAGQPQHF
D: .; J: TRBJ1-1; size: once; V: TRBV7-3; DNA: TGTGCCAGCAGCTTAACGGCTGGGATCGGGGGACGTGAAGCTTTCTTT; CDR3: CASSLTAGIGGREAFF
D: TRBD1; J: TRBJ2-5; size: .; V: TRBV4-2; DNA: TGTGCCAGCAGCCAAGGGGACAGGGGGCGCTTCATGGGACAGGAGACCCAGTACTTC; CDR3: CASSQGDRGRFMGQETQYF
D: TRBD2; J: TRBJ2-3; size: .; V: TRBV6-5; DNA: TGTGCCAGCAGTCTTGGGGGGGGGTCCACAGATACGCAGTATTTT; CDR3: CASSLGGGSTDTQYF
D: .; J: TRBJ2-1; size: .; V: TRBV18; DNA: TGTGCCAGCTCCCCCTTGGGATACTCCTACAATGAGCAGTTCTTC; CDR3: CASSPLGYSYNEQFF
D: .; J: TRBJ1-5; size: once; V: TRBV19; DNA: TGTGCCAGTAGTACCCCGGGACGGTTAAATCAGCCCCAGCATTTT; CDR3: CASSTPGRLNQPQHF
D: .; J: TRBJ2-2; size: .; V: TRBV11-2; DNA: TGTGCCAGCAGCCCAGTTAGCACCGGGGAGCTGTTTTTT; CDR3: CASSPVSTGELFF
D: .; J: TRBJ1-2; size: .; V: TRBV6-5; DNA: TGTGCCAGCAGTTACGGCCAGGAGTATGGCTACACCTTC; CDR3: CASSYGQEYGYTF
D: .; J: TRBJ1-6; size: once; V: TRBV2; DNA: TGTGCCAGCAGTTCCACGGACAGCCGTAATTCACCCCTCCACTTT; CDR3: CASSSTDSRNSPLHF
D: .; J: TRBJ1-2; size: once; V: TRBV9; DNA: TGTGCCAGCAGCGTAGAGCCGGGGCCGGGTTATGGCTACACCTTC; CDR3: CASSVEPGPGYGYTF
D: .; J: TRBJ2-1; size: .; V: TRBV11-2; DNA: TGTGCCAGCAGCTTGTGGGACAACTCCTACAATGAGCAGTTCTTC; CDR3: CASSLWDNSYNEQFF
D: TRBD1; J: TRBJ2-7; size: .; V: TRBV2; DNA: TGTGCCAGCACCCTCGGGACAGGGGGCGGCGAGCAGTACTTC; CDR3: CASTLGTGGGEQYF
D: TRBD1; J: TRBJ2-7; size: once; V: TRBV6-5; DNA: TGTGCCAGCGCAAGGGGGCCGCTCTACGAGCAGTACTTC; CDR3: CASARGPLYEQYF
D: TRBD2; J: TRBJ2-1; size: .; V: TRBV6-4; DNA: TGTGCCAGCAGACGAAGCGGGGAGCGCTACAATGAGCAGTTCTTC; CDR3: CASRRSGERYNEQFF
D: TRBD1; J: TRBJ2-1; size: .; V: TRBV7-2; DNA: TGTGCCAGCAGCGCGGACAGGGTCGGGAATGAGCAGTTCTTC; CDR3: CASSADRVGNEQFF
D: TRBD1; J: TRBJ1-4; size: few; V: TRBV4-3; DNA: TGCGCCAGCAGCCTCGGGACAGGGGCAACTAATGAAAAACTGTTTTTT; CDR3: CASSLGTGATNEKLFF
D: .; J: TRBJ2-5; size: .; V: TRBV7-9; DNA: TGTGCCAGCAGCCGGGACCTCCAAGAGACCCAGTACTTC; CDR3: CASSRDLQETQYF
D: .; J: TRBJ1-1; size: .; V: TRBV5-4; DNA: TGTGCCAGCAGCTCCTTGAATTATAGTTGGGGAGCTTTCTTT; CDR3: CASSSLNYSWGAFF
D: .; J: TRBJ2-3; size: .; V: TRBV7-6; DNA: TGTGCCAGCAGCTTAGAGTTGAGGCCAGGACCGGGACAAAGCACAGATACGCAGTATTTT; CDR3: CASSLELRPGPGQSTDTQYF
D: TRBD1; J: TRBJ2-7; size: .; V: TRBV5-1; DNA: TGCGCCAGCAGCTTGCAACAGGGGTTGGGTGAGCAGTACTTC; CDR3: CASSLQQGLGEQYF
D: .; J: TRBJ1-4; size: .; V: TRBV7-9; DNA: TGTGCCAGCAGCCCCGCGGGGCACCCTAATGAAAAACTGTTTTTT; CDR3: CASSPAGHPNEKLFF
D: TRBD1; J: TRBJ1-2; size: .; V: TRBV5-1; DNA: TGCGCCAGCAGCGTTACAGGGGGATCTTATGGCTACACCTTC; CDR3: CASSVTGGSYGYTF
D: .; J: TRBJ1-2; size: .; V: TRBV5-1; DNA: TGCGCCAGCAGCTCGTCGGGGATGACAGGTGGCTACACCTTC; CDR3: CASSSSGMTGGYTF